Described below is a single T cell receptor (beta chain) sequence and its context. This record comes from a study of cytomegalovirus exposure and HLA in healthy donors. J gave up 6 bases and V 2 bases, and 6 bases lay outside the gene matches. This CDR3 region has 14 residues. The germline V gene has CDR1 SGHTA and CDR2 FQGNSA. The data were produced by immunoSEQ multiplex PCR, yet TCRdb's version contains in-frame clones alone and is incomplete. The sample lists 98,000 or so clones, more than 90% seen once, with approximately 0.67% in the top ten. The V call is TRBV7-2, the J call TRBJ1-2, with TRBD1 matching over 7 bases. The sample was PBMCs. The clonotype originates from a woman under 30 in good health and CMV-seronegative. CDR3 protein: CASSLYGTENGYTF. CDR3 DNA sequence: TGTGCCAGCAGCTTATACGGGACAGAGAATGGCTACACCTTC.